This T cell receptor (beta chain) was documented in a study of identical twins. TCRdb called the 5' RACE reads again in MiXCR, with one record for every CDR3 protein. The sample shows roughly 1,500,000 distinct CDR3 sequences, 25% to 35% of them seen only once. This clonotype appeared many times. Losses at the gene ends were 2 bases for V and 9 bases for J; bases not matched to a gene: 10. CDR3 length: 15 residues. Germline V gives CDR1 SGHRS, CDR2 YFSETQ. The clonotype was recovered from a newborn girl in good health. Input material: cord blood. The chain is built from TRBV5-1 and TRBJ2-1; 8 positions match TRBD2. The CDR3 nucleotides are TGCGCCAGCAGCTTCACTGCTAGCGGGCCTGGTGAGCAGTTCTTC. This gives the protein CASSFTASGPGEQFF.